These T cell receptor beta chains were read from a single sample in a study of cytomegalovirus exposure and HLA in healthy donors. Profiled with immunoSEQ multiplex PCR; TCRdb holds only in-frame clones, not every one. The profile shows roughly 190,000 clones, more than 85% of them singletons. Sequencing was done on a sample of PBMCs. These receptor sequences come from a woman younger than 35 in good health and CMV-seronegative. Both conserved end residues are part of each CDR3. The order of the fields is clone size, D gene, J gene, V gene, CDR3 protein, CDR3 DNA. The D gene is left open where the match is weak. Rows give clone size only sometimes, using once, few, many, or a class for an expanded clone.

size: NA
D: NA
J: TRBJ1-5
V: TRBV2
CDR3: CASGEGTSNQPQHF
DNA: TGTGCCAGCGGGGAGGGGACTAGCAATCAGCCCCAGCATTTT

size: NA
D: NA
J: TRBJ2-7
V: TRBV7-9
CDR3: CASSSATDSHSPYEQYF
DNA: TGTGCCAGCAGCTCCGCGACCGACAGTCATTCTCCCTACGAGCAGTACTTC

size: once
D: TRBD1
J: TRBJ1-4
V: TRBV27
CDR3: CASSRSIGTGLLEKLFF
DNA: TGTGCCAGCAGCCGCTCCATCGGGACAGGCTTACTTGAAAAACTGTTTTTT

size: NA
D: NA
J: TRBJ1-2
V: TRBV6-5
CDR3: CASSYLRELTTYGYTF
DNA: TGTGCCAGCAGTTACCTCCGGGAGCTTACGACCTATGGCTACACCTTC

size: NA
D: TRBD1
J: TRBJ1-2
V: TRBV6-1
CDR3: CASSPQATGGHGYTF
DNA: TGTGCCAGCAGTCCTCAAGCGACAGGGGGCCATGGCTACACCTTC

size: once
D: NA
J: TRBJ1-1
V: TRBV7-6
CDR3: CASSLESNTEAFF
DNA: TGTGCCAGCAGCTTAGAGAGCAACACTGAAGCTTTCTTT

size: NA
D: TRBD1
J: TRBJ2-7
V: TRBV7-8
CDR3: CASSVGQGAYEQYF
DNA: TGTGCCAGCAGCGTGGGACAGGGGGCTTACGAGCAGTACTTC

size: once
D: NA
J: TRBJ2-2
V: TRBV19
CDR3: CASSTQGGLPGELFF
DNA: TGTGCCAGTAGTACACAGGGTGGCTTGCCCGGGGAGCTGTTTTTT

size: NA
D: TRBD1
J: TRBJ2-7
V: TRBV5-4
CDR3: CASRGQGYEQYF
DNA: TGTGCCAGCAGGGGACAGGGCTACGAGCAGTACTTC

size: NA
D: TRBD1
J: TRBJ2-5
V: TRBV5-1
CDR3: CASSWIGTGHQETQYF
DNA: TGCGCCAGCAGCTGGATAGGGACAGGCCACCAAGAGACCCAGTACTTC

size: NA
D: NA
J: TRBJ1-4
V: TRBV5-5
CDR3: CASSLGKTTNEKLFF
DNA: TGTGCCAGCAGTCTAGGAAAGACTACTAATGAAAAACTGTTTTTT

size: NA
D: TRBD1
J: TRBJ1-2
V: TRBV5-4
CDR3: CASSSSLTGGNAF
DNA: TGTGCCAGCAGCTCCTCCCTGACAGGGGGCAATGCCTTC

size: NA
D: NA
J: TRBJ2-1
V: TRBV28
CDR3: CASSFFKGGNYNEQFF
DNA: TGTGCCAGCAGTTTCTTTAAGGGCGGGAATTACAATGAGCAGTTCTTC

size: NA
D: NA
J: TRBJ2-3
V: TRBV4-3
CDR3: CASSQELAQVIGSLTDTQYF
DNA: TGCGCCAGCAGCCAAGAACTCGCGCAGGTCATTGGTAGTCTCACAGATACGCAGTATTTT

size: NA
D: TRBD1
J: TRBJ1-6
V: TRBV6-4
CDR3: CASSETGGESPLHF
DNA: TGTGCCAGCAGTGAAACAGGGGGTGAATCACCCCTCCACTTT

size: NA
D: TRBD1
J: TRBJ2-2
V: TRBV7-6
CDR3: CASSIGQGAGELFF
DNA: TGTGCCAGCAGCATCGGACAGGGCGCCGGGGAGCTGTTTTTT

size: NA
D: TRBD1
J: TRBJ1-2
V: TRBV11-3
CDR3: CASSEQGDYGYTF
DNA: TGTGCCAGCAGCGAACAGGGGGACTATGGCTACACCTTC

size: NA
D: TRBD1
J: TRBJ1-4
V: TRBV7-9
CDR3: CASSIGQGVDEKLFF
DNA: TGTGCCAGCAGCATCGGACAGGGGGTGGATGAAAAACTGTTTTTT

size: NA
D: NA
J: TRBJ1-5
V: TRBV9
CDR3: CASSDTPNQPQHF
DNA: TGTGCCAGCAGCGACACCCCCAATCAGCCCCAGCATTTT

size: NA
D: NA
J: TRBJ2-2
V: TRBV5-4
CDR3: CASRNSGSGELFF
DNA: TGTGCCAGCAGAAATTCAGGGTCCGGGGAGCTGTTTTTT

size: NA
D: TRBD2
J: TRBJ2-2
V: TRBV4-3
CDR3: CASSPKGLGGTGELFF
DNA: TGCGCCAGCAGTCCCAAAGGACTAGGTGGCACCGGGGAGCTGTTTTTT

size: NA
D: TRBD1
J: TRBJ2-7
V: TRBV29-1
CDR3: CSVGRGRYEQYF
DNA: TGCAGCGTTGGAAGGGGGCGGTACGAGCAGTACTTC

size: NA
D: TRBD1
J: TRBJ1-4
V: TRBV29-1
CDR3: CSVTKTGSREKLFF
DNA: TGCAGCGTTACTAAGACAGGGAGCCGTGAAAAACTGTTTTTT

size: NA
D: TRBD1
J: TRBJ1-6
V: TRBV27
CDR3: CASSPRGVNSPLHF
DNA: TGTGCCAGCAGTCCCAGGGGGGTTAATTCACCCCTCCACTTT

size: NA
D: NA
J: TRBJ2-6
V: TRBV7-2
CDR3: CASSPQGAGANVLTF
DNA: TGTGCCAGCAGCCCACAGGGCGCTGGGGCCAACGTCCTGACTTTC

size: NA
D: TRBD2
J: TRBJ2-7
V: TRBV5-4
CDR3: CASSSRGGAVYEQYF
DNA: TGTGCCAGCAGCTCCCGCGGGGGGGCCGTCTACGAGCAGTACTTC

size: NA
D: TRBD1
J: TRBJ1-2
V: TRBV19
CDR3: CASTRTGNGYTF
DNA: TGTGCCAGTACTCGGACAGGGAATGGCTACACCTTC

size: NA
D: NA
J: TRBJ1-2
V: TRBV29-1
CDR3: CSARDTNYGYTF
DNA: TGCAGCGCCAGGGACACCAACTATGGCTACACCTTC

size: NA
D: TRBD2
J: TRBJ2-1
V: TRBV4-1
CDR3: CASSPYTTSGGKNEQFF
DNA: TGCGCCAGCAGCCCCTATACGACTAGCGGGGGAAAGAATGAGCAGTTCTTC

size: NA
D: TRBD1
J: TRBJ2-7
V: TRBV4-1
CDR3: CASRGTGGSYEQYF
DNA: TGCGCCAGCAGGGGGACAGGGGGCTCCTACGAGCAGTACTTC

size: NA
D: TRBD2
J: TRBJ2-7
V: TRBV6-4
CDR3: CASSWLAGGLHEQYF
DNA: TGTGCCAGCAGTTGGCTAGCGGGAGGCCTGCACGAGCAGTACTTC

size: NA
D: TRBD2
J: TRBJ2-7
V: TRBV7-2
CDR3: CASSLASSGSKQYF
DNA: TGTGCCAGCAGCTTAGCCTCTAGCGGGAGTAAGCAGTACTTC

size: NA
D: TRBD1
J: TRBJ2-3
V: TRBV6-5
CDR3: CASSPGQGMVDTQYF
DNA: TGTGCCAGCAGCCCGGGACAGGGGATGGTAGATACGCAGTATTTT